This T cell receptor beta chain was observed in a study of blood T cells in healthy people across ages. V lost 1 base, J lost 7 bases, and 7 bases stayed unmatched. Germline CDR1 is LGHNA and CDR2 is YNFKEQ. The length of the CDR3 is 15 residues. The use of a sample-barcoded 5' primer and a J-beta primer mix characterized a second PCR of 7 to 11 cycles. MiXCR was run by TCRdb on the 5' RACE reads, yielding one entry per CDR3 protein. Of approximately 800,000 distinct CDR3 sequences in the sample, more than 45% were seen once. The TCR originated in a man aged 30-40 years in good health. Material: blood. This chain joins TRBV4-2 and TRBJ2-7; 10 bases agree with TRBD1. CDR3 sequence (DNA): TGTGCCAGCAGCCAAGCCGGACAGGGGGTAGGTGAGCAGTACTTC. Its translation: CASSQAGQGVGEQYF.